A single sample is the source of the 6 T cell receptor beta chains below, sequenced in a study of CD8+ T cells in alopecia areata. cDNA serving as the sequencing template came from extracted, reverse transcribed RNA. Some clones are missing from TCRdb's copy, which holds only in-frame ones; the method was immunoSEQ multiplex PCR. The data contain some 210,000 clones, around 66% of them singletons. Described treatment: oral pan-JAK inhibitor, 5-10 mg twice daily. This specimen was CD4+ T cells sorted from blood, taken at approximately week 45, from a patient treated with tofacitinib. These receptors all stem from a human donor with alopecia areata.

The chain carries TRBV2 and TRBJ2-5; 8 positions agree with TRBD1. The CDR3 loop spans 14 amino acids. The trim removed 5 bases at V and 2 bases at J, leaving 4 bases unmatched. CDR1 and CDR2 (germline): SNHLY, FYNNEI. The CDR3, as DNA: TGTGCCAGCAGTAGATGGGACAGGCAAGAGACCCAGTACTTC. This translates into CASSRWDRQETQYF.

This sequence joins TRBV6-6 and TRBJ1-5, with D hard to call. Germline V gene data show CDR1 as MNHNY and CDR2 as SVGAGI (reference sequence). This CDR3 is 13 amino acids long. Trimming shortened V by 5 bases and J by 2 bases, and 7 bases separated the two germline ends. The CDR3 coding sequence is TGTGCCAGCAGTAAGCAGGGCAATCAGCCCCAGCATTTT. This codes for CASSKQGNQPQHF.

This clone was counted only a few times. CDR3 loop: CASSLEARAYEQYF. CDR3 DNA: TGTGCCAGCAGCTTAGAGGCCAGGGCCTACGAGCAGTACTTC. The chain combines TRBV7-2 with TRBJ2-7; TRBD1 is a possible D gene (5 bases). Trimming pared 1 base from V and 2 bases from J, leaving 9 bases between. Germline-derived CDR1 and CDR2 are SGHTA and FQGNSA. The CDR3 spans 14 residues.

The chain recombines TRBV2 with TRBJ1-1; D unresolved. Germline-derived CDR1 and CDR2 are SNHLY and FYNNEI. CDR3 size: 14 residues. V lost 5 bases and J 1 base, leaving 11 bases between the germline ends. For the CDR3, the DNA is TGTGCCAGCAGTCGGGCATTGCAGAACACTGAAGCTTTCTTT. Its protein product is CASSRALQNTEAFF. Complete variable domain (other parts from reference TRBV2 and TRBJ1-1): EPEVTQTPSHQVTQMGQEVILRCVPISNHLYFYWYRQILGQKVEFLVSFYNNEISEKSEIFDDQFSVERPDGSNFTLKIRSTKLEDSAMYFCASSRALQNTEAFFGQGTRLTVV.

Details on this clone: The sample carries other DNA sequences with the same CDR3. V is TRBV29-1 and J is TRBJ2-2, with 8 bases that match TRBD1. Trimming removed 6 bases from V and 1 base from J; junction bases left unmatched: 1. The CDR3 spans 13 residues. Germline V lookup: CDR1 SQVTM, CDR2 ANQGSEA. Here the CDR3 DNA reads TGCAGCGTAGACAGGGGGAACACCGGGGAGCTGTTTTTT. It translates to CSVDRGNTGELFF.

The chain joins TRBV27 to TRBJ1-2; 11 bases agree with TRBD1. This CDR3 has 16 amino acids. V was clipped by 7 bases and J by 8 bases; unmatched bases: 15. Germline assignment: CDR1 MNHEY and CDR2 SMNVEV (reference sequence). The CDR3 DNA sequence: TGTGCCAGCACTCCTTTTCCGGGACAGGGGGTTGGCGGCTACACCTTC. Translating it yields CASTPFPGQGVGGYTF.